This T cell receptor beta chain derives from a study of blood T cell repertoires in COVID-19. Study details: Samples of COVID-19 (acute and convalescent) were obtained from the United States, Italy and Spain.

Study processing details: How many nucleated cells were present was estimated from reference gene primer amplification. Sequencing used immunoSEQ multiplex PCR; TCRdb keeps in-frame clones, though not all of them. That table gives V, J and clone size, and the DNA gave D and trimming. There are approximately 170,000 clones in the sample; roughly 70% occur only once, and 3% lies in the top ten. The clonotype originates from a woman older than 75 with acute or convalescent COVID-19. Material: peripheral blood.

CDR3: CASSKPGQGATEAFF. As DNA, the CDR3 is TGTGCCAGCAGCAAGCCGGGACAGGGGGCAACTGAAGCTTTCTTT. The chain links TRBV5-4 to TRBJ1-1; 12 nucleotides align to TRBD1. This CDR3 is 15 amino acids long. The germline V gene has CDR1 SGHNT and CDR2 YYREEE (reference sequence). Trimming took 4 bases from V and 5 from J; bases not matched to a gene: 6.